This paragraph reports one T cell receptor beta chain. The junction differs from germline at one of its ends, possibly a read error. This sample was taken from a study of blood T cells in healthy people across ages. The use of a sample-barcoded 5' primer and a J-beta primer mix characterized a second PCR of 7 to 11 cycles. From the 5' RACE reads, TCRdb called clonotypes with MiXCR, one entry per CDR3 protein. Of approximately 810,000 distinct CDR3 sequences in the sample, 25% to 30% were seen once. This CDR3 has 13 amino acids. Per germline, CDR1 SGHNT and CDR2 YENEEA. Specimen: blood. The sequence was collected from a woman older than 75 in good health. This chain connects TRBV11-3 to TRBJ2-1; unclear D gene. CDR3 protein: CACSLTPGGEQFF. The CDR3, as DNA: TGTGCCTGCAGCTTAACCCCTGGCGGTGAGCAGTTCTTC.